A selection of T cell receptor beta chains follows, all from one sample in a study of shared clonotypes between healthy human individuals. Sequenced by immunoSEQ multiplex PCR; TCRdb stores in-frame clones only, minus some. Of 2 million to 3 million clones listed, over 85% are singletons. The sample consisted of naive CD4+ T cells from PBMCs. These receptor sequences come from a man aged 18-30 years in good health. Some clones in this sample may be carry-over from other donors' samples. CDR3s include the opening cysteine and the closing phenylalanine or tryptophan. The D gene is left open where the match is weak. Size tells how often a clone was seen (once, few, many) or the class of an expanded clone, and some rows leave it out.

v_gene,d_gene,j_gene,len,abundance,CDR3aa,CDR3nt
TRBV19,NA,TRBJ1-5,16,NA,CASSTNDRLSNQPQHF,TGTGCCAGTAGTACCAACGACAGGCTGAGCAATCAGCCCCAGCATTTT
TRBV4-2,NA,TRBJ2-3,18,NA,CASSQDRDSVFSTDTQYF,TGTGCCAGCAGCCAAGATCGGGACTCGGTATTTAGCACAGATACGCAGTATTTT
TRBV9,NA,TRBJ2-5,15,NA,CASSYLFGVQETQYF,TGTGCCAGCAGTTATTTATTTGGGGTCCAAGAGACCCAGTACTTC
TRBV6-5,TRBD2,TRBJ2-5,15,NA,CASRTTSANQETQYF,TGTGCCAGCAGAACGACTAGCGCTAACCAAGAGACCCAGTACTTC
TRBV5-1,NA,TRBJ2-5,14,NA,CASSPGLHQETQYF,TGCGCCAGCAGCCCGGGACTGCACCAAGAGACCCAGTACTTC
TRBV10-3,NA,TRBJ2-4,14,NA,CATRGGGRLGIQYF,TGTGCCACTCGTGGAGGGGGGAGGCTTGGCATTCAGTACTTC
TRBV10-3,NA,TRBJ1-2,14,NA,CAISGGGANYGYTF,TGTGCCATCAGTGGGGGCGGGGCCAACTATGGCTACACCTTC
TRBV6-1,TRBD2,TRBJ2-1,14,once,CASSRLAEGHEQFF,TGTGCCAGCAGTAGACTAGCGGAGGGCCATGAGCAGTTCTTC
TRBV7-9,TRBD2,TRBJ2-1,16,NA,CASSSGTSGREGEQFF,TGTGCCAGCAGCTCCGGGACTAGCGGGAGAGAAGGTGAGCAGTTCTTC
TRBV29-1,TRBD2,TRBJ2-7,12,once,CGAGGSGYEQYF,TGTGGAGCGGGGGGGAGCGGCTACGAGCAGTACTTC
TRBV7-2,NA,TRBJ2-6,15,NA,CASSSQGEGANVLTF,TGTGCCAGCAGCTCCCAGGGAGAAGGGGCCAACGTCCTGACTTTC
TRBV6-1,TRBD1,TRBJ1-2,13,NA,CASSETGEWGYTF,TGTGCCAGCAGTGAAACAGGGGAATGGGGCTACACCTTC
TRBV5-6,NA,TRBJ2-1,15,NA,CASSTLPVARHEQFF,TGTGCCAGCAGCACCCTGCCGGTAGCCCGGCATGAGCAGTTCTTC
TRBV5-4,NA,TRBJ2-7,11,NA,CASSSRYEQYF,TGTGCCAGCAGTTCACGCTACGAGCAGTACTTC
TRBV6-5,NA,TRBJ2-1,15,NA,CASRPAFSLGNEQFF,TGTGCCAGCAGACCCGCGTTTTCACTGGGCAATGAGCAGTTCTTC
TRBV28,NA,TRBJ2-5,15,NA,CASTRAGPWGGTQYF,TGTGCCAGCACCAGGGCCGGCCCCTGGGGCGGGACCCAGTACTTC
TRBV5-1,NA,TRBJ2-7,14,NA,CASSLEDSSYEQYF,TGCGCCAGCAGCTTAGAGGACAGTTCCTACGAGCAGTACTTC
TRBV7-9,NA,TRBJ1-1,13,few,CASSLVEGTEAFF,TGTGCCAGCAGCTTAGTTGAAGGGACTGAAGCTTTCTTT
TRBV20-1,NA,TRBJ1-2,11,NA,CSARGTDGYTF,TGCAGTGCTAGAGGGACGGATGGCTACACCTTC
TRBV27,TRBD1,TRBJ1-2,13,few,CASRSGGNYGYTF,TGTGCCAGCAGGTCAGGGGGAAACTATGGCTACACCTTC
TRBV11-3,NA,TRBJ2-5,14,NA,CASSSGGTVETQYF,TGTGCCAGCAGCTCAGGGGGGACCGTAGAGACCCAGTACTTC
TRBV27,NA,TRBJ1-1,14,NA,CASSLSDGNTEAFF,TGTGCCAGCAGTTTATCGGATGGGAACACTGAAGCTTTCTTT
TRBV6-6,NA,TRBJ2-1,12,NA,CASRGGANEQFF,TGTGCCAGCAGGGGAGGAGCCAATGAGCAGTTCTTC
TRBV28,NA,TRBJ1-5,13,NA,CASTPPGAQPQHF,TGTGCCAGCACCCCGCCGGGGGCCCAGCCCCAGCATTTT
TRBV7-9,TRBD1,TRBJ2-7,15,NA,CASSYTGTGINEQYF,TGTGCCAGCAGCTACACCGGGACAGGGATCAACGAGCAGTACTTC
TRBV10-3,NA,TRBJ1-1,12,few,CAISEGITEAFF,TGTGCCATCAGTGAAGGGATCACTGAAGCTTTCTTT
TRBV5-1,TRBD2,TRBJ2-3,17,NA,CASSLGDSGSGTDTQYF,TGCGCCAGCAGCTTGGGAGATAGCGGGAGCGGCACAGATACGCAGTATTTT
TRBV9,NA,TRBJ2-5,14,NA,CASSVEGGRETQYF,TGTGCCAGCAGCGTAGAGGGGGGTAGGGAGACCCAGTACTTC
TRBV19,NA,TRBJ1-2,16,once,CASSSPGANRLYGYTF,TGTGCCAGTAGTTCTCCAGGGGCCAACAGACTCTATGGCTACACCTTC
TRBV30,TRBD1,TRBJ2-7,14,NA,CAWSGQGVAYEQYF,TGTGCCTGGAGCGGACAGGGGGTCGCATACGAGCAGTACTTC
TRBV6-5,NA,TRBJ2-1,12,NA,CASSPQGRAQFF,TGTGCCAGCAGCCCACAGGGAAGGGCGCAGTTCTTC
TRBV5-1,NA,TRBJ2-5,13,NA,CASSQAHEETQYF,TGCGCCAGCAGCCAGGCTCATGAAGAGACCCAGTACTTC
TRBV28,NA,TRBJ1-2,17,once,CASSPQGWGVTNYGYTF,TGTGCCAGCAGCCCCCAGGGTTGGGGGGTTACTAACTATGGCTACACCTTC
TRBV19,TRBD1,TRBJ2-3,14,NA,CASAGGAYTDTQYF,TGTGCCAGCGCAGGGGGCGCGTACACAGATACGCAGTATTTT
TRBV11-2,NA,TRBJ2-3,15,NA,CASSFLASSADTQYF,TGTGCCAGCAGCTTTCTAGCCTCTTCGGCAGATACGCAGTATTTT
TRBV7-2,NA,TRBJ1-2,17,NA,CASSLARGTEAFRGYTF,TGTGCCAGCAGCTTAGCGCGGGGGACGGAGGCTTTTAGGGGCTACACCTTC
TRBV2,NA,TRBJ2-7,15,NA,CASSEGPLSSYEQYF,TGTGCCAGCAGTGAGGGGCCCTTGAGCTCCTACGAGCAGTACTTC
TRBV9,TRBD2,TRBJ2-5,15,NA,CASSGLAGVQETQYF,TGTGCCAGCAGCGGACTAGCGGGAGTACAAGAGACCCAGTACTTC
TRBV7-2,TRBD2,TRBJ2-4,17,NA,CASSLRGSGRAKNIQYF,TGTGCCAGCAGCTTGAGAGGGAGCGGGAGGGCCAAAAACATTCAGTACTTC
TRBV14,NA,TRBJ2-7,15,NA,CASSQRTGGTYEQYF,TGTGCCAGCAGCCAACGTACCGGCGGGACCTACGAGCAGTACTTC
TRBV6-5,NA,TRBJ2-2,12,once,CASSTRRGELFF,TGTGCCAGCAGTACCCGGAGGGGGGAGCTGTTTTTT
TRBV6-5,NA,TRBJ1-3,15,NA,CASGRQLQSGNTIYF,TGTGCCAGCGGACGACAGTTACAATCTGGAAACACCATATATTTT